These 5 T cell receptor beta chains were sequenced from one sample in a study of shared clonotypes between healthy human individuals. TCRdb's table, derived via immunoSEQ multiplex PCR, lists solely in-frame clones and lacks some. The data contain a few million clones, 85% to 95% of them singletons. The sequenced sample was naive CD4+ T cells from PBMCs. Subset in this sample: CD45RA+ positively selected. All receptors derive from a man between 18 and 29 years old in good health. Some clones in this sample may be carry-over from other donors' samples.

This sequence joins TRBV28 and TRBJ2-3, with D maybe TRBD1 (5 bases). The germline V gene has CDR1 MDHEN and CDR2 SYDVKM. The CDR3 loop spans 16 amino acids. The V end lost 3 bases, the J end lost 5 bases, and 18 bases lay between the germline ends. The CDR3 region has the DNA TGTGCCAGCAGTTTTTCGGGCAGGGTGGTCGAAGATACGCAGTATTTT. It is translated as CASSFSGRVVEDTQYF.

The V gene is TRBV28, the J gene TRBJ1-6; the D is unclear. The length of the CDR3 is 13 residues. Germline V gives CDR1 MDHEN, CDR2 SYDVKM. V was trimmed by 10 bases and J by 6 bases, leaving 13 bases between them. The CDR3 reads CATPWLFNSPLHF. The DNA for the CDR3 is TGTGCCACCCCGTGGCTGTTTAATTCACCCCTCCACTTT. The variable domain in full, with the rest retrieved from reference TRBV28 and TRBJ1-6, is DVKVTQSSRYLVKRTGEKVFLECVQDMDHENMFWYRQDPGLGLRLIYFSYDVKMKEKGDIPEGYSVSREKKERFSLILESASTNQTSMYLCATPWLFNSPLHFGNGTRLTVT.

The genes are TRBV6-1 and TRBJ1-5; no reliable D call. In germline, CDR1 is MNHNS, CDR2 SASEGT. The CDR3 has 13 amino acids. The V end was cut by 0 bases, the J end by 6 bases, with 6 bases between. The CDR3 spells CASSEARLQPQHF. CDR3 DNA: TGTGCCAGCAGTGAAGCGCGCCTTCAGCCCCAGCATTTT.

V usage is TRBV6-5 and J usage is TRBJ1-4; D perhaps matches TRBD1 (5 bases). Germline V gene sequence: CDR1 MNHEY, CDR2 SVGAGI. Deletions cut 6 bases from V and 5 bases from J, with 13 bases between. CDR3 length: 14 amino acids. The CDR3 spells CASSNRDSNEKLFF. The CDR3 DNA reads TGTGCCAGCAGCAACCGGGACTCCAATGAAAAACTGTTTTTT.

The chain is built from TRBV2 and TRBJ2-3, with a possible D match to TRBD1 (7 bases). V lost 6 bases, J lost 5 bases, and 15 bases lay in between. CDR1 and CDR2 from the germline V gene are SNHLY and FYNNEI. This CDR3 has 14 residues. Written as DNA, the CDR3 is TGTGCCAGCAGCCGGGAGACAGGGATAGATACGCAGTATTTT. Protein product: CASSRETGIDTQYF. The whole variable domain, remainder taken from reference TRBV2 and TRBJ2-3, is EPEVTQTPSHQVTQMGQEVILRCVPISNHLYFYWYRQILGQKVEFLVSFYNNEISEKSEIFDDQFSVERPDGSNFTLKIRSTKLEDSAMYFCASSRETGIDTQYFGPGTRLTVL.